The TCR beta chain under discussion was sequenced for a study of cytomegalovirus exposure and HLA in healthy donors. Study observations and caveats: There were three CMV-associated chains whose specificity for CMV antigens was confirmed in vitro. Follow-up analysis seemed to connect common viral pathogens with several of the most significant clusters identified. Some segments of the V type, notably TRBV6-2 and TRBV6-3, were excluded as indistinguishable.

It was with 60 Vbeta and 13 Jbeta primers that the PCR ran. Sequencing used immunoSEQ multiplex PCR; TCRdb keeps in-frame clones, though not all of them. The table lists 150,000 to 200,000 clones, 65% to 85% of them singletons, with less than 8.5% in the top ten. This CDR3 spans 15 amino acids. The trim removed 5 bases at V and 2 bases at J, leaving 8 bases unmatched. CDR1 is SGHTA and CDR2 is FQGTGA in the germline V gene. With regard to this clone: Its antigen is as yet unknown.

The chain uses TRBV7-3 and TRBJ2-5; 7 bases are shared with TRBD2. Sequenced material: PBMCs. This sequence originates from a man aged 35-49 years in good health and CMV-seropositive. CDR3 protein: CASSAGRAGQETQYF. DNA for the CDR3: TGTGCCAGCAGCGCGGGACGAGCGGGACAAGAGACCCAGTACTTC.